Below, 32 T cell receptor beta chains from the same sample are listed, as sequenced in a study. TCRdb reprocessed the RT-PCR reads with MiXCR, giving one entry per CDR3 protein. This table holds 550,000 to 750,000 distinct CDR3 sequences, approximately 15% found once. Sequencing used memory CD4+ T cells from blood. These receptors were collected from a female donor in good health, serving as a healthy control.

This clonotype was counted between two and nine times. The V call is TRBV6-1, the J call TRBJ1-2; unclear D gene. V lost 4 bases, J lost 7 bases, and 16 bases lay in between. The germline V gene has CDR1 MNHNS and CDR2 SASEGT. The CDR3 is 14 amino acids. CDR3 sequence reads: CASSATYDAGGYTF. In nucleotides, the CDR3 is TGTGCCAGCAGTGCCACTTATGACGCGGGTGGCTACACCTTC.

This clonotype has just a few counts. The genes are TRBV5-6 and TRBJ2-7, with D perhaps matching TRBD2 (5 bases). The length of the CDR3 is 11 residues. The V end was cut by 3 bases, the J end by 7 bases, with 8 bases between. Germline V gene data show CDR1 as SGHDT and CDR2 as YYEEEE. CDR3 nucleotide sequence: TGTGCCAGCAGCTGGGAGAGAGAGCAGTACTTC. It codes for CASSWEREQYF.

V gene TRBV20-1 combines with J gene TRBJ1-2; D uncertain. The germline V gene encodes CDR1 DFQATT and CDR2 SNEGSKA (reference sequence). The V and J ends lost 6 bases and 3 bases respectively, with 8 bases between them. This CDR3 region has 11 residues. CDR3 DNA sequence: TGCAGTGCCCTGGATGACTATGGCTACACCTTC. Translation gives CSALDDYGYTF.

This rearrangement joins TRBV12-3 or TRBV12-4 to TRBJ1-1, with D possibly matching TRBD1 (5 bases). V was clipped by 0 bases and J by 5 bases, with 13 bases between them. This CDR3 spans 15 amino acids. The chain's CDR3 is CASSLARGYGTEAFF. The CDR3 coding sequence is TGTGCCAGCAGTTTAGCGCGGGGGTATGGTACTGAAGCTTTCTTT.

This clonotype showed up just a few times. The gene calls are TRBV20-1 and TRBJ2-5; the D gene is possibly TRBD2 (6 bases). V was shortened by 6 bases and J by 4 bases, with 12 bases between the two germline ends. This CDR3 contains 12 residues. The germline CDR1 and CDR2 sequences are DFQATT and SNEGSKA (reference sequence). The CDR3 DNA reads as TGCAGTGCGAAGGGAGGCGGAGAGACCCAGTACTTC. This translates into CSAKGGGETQYF.

In its sample, this clonotype was seen a few times. V gene TRBV9 combines with J gene TRBJ2-1; D ambiguous. Trimming took 1 base from V and 9 from J, leaving 11 bases between them. The CDR3 length is 13 residues. Germline V gene lookup returns CDR1 SGDLS and CDR2 YYNGEE. The CDR3 is CASSVSPVGEQFF. The CDR3 DNA follows: TGTGCCAGCAGCGTAAGTCCAGTCGGTGAGCAGTTCTTC.

On this clonotype itself: It may be a read error: a sequence one base away is much more abundant. This chain connects TRBV4-2 to TRBJ2-5; TRBD2 matches 9 bases. The germline V gene has CDR1 LGHNA and CDR2 YNFKEQ. The CDR3 totals 16 residues. CDR3 bases: TGTGGCAGCAGCCAAGAGTTGACTAGCGGTCAAGAGACCCAGTACTTC. Encoded protein: CGSSQELTSGQETQYF.

The chain has TRBV11-2 and TRBJ2-2, with TRBD2 identical over 11 bases. CDR1 and CDR2 (germline): SGHAT, FQNNGV. The length of the CDR3 is 17 residues. V trimming: 1 base; J trimming: 7 bases; junction bases outside the gene matches: 8. The CDR3 is CASSLAPTSGVDGELFF. CDR3 nucleotides: TGTGCCAGCAGCTTAGCACCGACTAGCGGGGTCGACGGGGAGCTGTTTTTT.

As to this clonotype: One end of the junction fails to match germline, which may point to a read error. The chain uses TRBV19 and TRBJ1-5; 9 nucleotides agree with TRBD1. CDR3 length equals 14 residues. Germline loops: CDR1 LNHDA, CDR2 SQIVND (reference sequence). CDR3 in amino acids: CASISGQGNQPRHF. The CDR3 coding sequence is TGTGCCAGTATCTCGGGACAGGGAAATCAGCCCCGGCATTTT.

The sample holds many counts of this clonotype. The chain carries TRBV29-1 and TRBJ2-5; TRBD2 might be the D (6 bases). V was shortened by 6 bases and J by 4 bases, with 18 bases between the two germline ends. This CDR3 is built from 14 residues. Germline lookup yields CDR1 SQVTM and CDR2 ANQGSEA. The CDR3 region is CSVVVTSRGETQYF. Here the CDR3 DNA reads TGCAGCGTCGTTGTTACTAGCCGTGGAGAGACCCAGTACTTC.

This clonotype came up many times. The chain is built from TRBV5-1 and TRBJ2-7, with TRBD2 matching 12 bases. Germline V gene lookup returns CDR1 SGHRS and CDR2 YFSETQ. The CDR3 runs 17 residues. V lost 4 bases, J lost 0 bases, and 8 bases stayed unmatched. CDR3 region: CASSIGLAGRYSYEQYF. The CDR3 nucleotides are TGCGCCAGCAGCATAGGACTAGCGGGGCGTTACTCCTACGAGCAGTACTTC.

This clonotype was detected many times. J is TRBJ2-3 and V is TRBV10-2; no clear D gene. V was cut by 8 bases and J by 5 bases, with 11 bases left in between. The CDR3 has 12 residues. In germline, CDR1 is WSHSY, CDR2 SAAADI. The CDR3 coding sequence is TGCGCCAGCGCCGAATGGGGAGATACGCAGTATTTT. The encoded protein is CASAEWGDTQYF.

V is TRBV5-1 and J is TRBJ2-2, with no clear D. CDR3 size: 16 residues. V lost 2 bases, J lost 3 bases, and 14 bases lay in between. The germline gives CDR1 SGHRS, CDR2 YFSETQ. Written as DNA, the CDR3 is TGCGCCAGCAGCTTTGCGAGACGGGCCGACACCGGGGAGCTGTTTTTT. Translating it yields CASSFARRADTGELFF.

This clonotype was found many times. The chain employs TRBV18 and TRBJ1-2; D gene ambiguous. The ends were cut back, 3 bases at V and 5 bases at J, with 16 bases in the middle. The CDR3 length is 15 residues. Per germline, CDR1 KGHSH and CDR2 LQKENI. The CDR3 DNA sequence: TGTGCCAGCTCACCTTCCCAAGACCACTATTATGGCTACACCTTC. This gives the protein CASSPSQDHYYGYTF.

This clonotype has a handful of counts. The rearrangement uses TRBV3-1 and TRBJ2-6; D ambiguous. CDR3 length: 15 residues. With 3 bases removed from V and 2 bases from J, the gap between germline ends came to 8 bases. CDR1 and CDR2 (germline): LGHDT, YNNKEL (reference sequence). CDR3 in DNA: TGTGCCAGCAGCCAGGATCTGACTGGGGCCAACGTCCTGACTTTC. Protein product: CASSQDLTGANVLTF.

At least ten counts were recorded for this clonotype. The CDR3, as DNA: TGCGCCAGCAGCCCCCGACGGGTTCAAGAGACCCAGTACTTC. This translates into CASSPRRVQETQYF. The chain employs TRBV5-1 and TRBJ2-5; unclear D gene. V lost 4 bases and J lost 2, with 12 bases in between. The CDR3 is made up of 14 amino acids. CDR1 SGHRS and CDR2 YFSETQ come from the germline V gene.

The rearrangement joins TRBV9 to TRBJ2-2; weak D call: TRBD2 (5 bases). CDR3 size: 12 residues. Germline-derived CDR1 and CDR2 are SGDLS and YYNGEE. The ends were cut back, 3 bases at V and 6 bases at J, with 6 bases in the middle. Here the CDR3 DNA reads TGTGCCAGCAGCGCCGGGGCCGGGGAGCTGTTTTTT. Residues: CASSAGAGELFF.

The V gene is TRBV3-1, the J gene TRBJ1-5, with D possibly matching TRBD1 (5 bases). The CDR3 has 14 amino acids. CDR1 is LGHDT, CDR2 YNNKEL, per germline (reference sequence). V was trimmed by 6 bases and J by 6 bases, leaving 15 bases between them. The CDR3 DNA is TGTGCCAGCAGGGGGACCGGGGTCGGTCAGCCCCAGCATTTT. This gives the protein CASRGTGVGQPQHF.

This clonotype was counted between two and nine times. The chain carries TRBV20-1 and TRBJ1-6; D is unresolved. The CDR3 has 18 amino acids. The germline V and J ends were trimmed by 2 bases and 0 bases, with 17 bases remaining between them. The germline V gene encodes CDR1 DFQATT and CDR2 SNEGSKA (reference sequence). In nucleotides, the CDR3 is TGCAGTGCTAGACATGGGTCGGTTACGAGCTCCTATAATTCACCCCTCCACTTT. This codes for CSARHGSVTSSYNSPLHF.

This clonotype was recorded at least ten times. This chain links TRBV4-2 with TRBJ2-5; 8 positions match TRBD2. The CDR3 runs 18 residues. The ends lost 0 bases at V and 4 bases at J; junction bases unmatched: 13. Germline V lookup: CDR1 LGHNA, CDR2 YNFKEQ. The CDR3 is CASSQEGQIAGNIETQYF. The CDR3 DNA sequence: TGTGCCAGCAGCCAAGAGGGCCAAATAGCGGGAAATATAGAGACCCAGTACTTC.

This clonotype has only a few counts. This rearrangement joins TRBV28 to TRBJ1-6; 8 nucleotides match TRBD1. The CDR3 is made up of 16 amino acids. Germline CDR1 is MDHEN and CDR2 is SYDVKM. Trimming cost V 5 bases and J 7 bases; bases outside gene matches: 10. The CDR3 reads CASSAQGASGNSPLHF. DNA of the CDR3: TGTGCCAGCAGTGCCCAGGGGGCATCAGGAAATTCACCCCTCCACTTT.

V and J are TRBV6-4 and TRBJ2-2; tentative D call: TRBD2 (5 bases). The CDR3 is made up of 14 amino acids. Germline V gene data show CDR1 as MRHNA and CDR2 as SNTAGT. Trimming shortened V by 4 bases and J by 5 bases, and 11 bases separated the two germline ends. CDR3 region: CASSAEGYTGELFF. In DNA, the CDR3 is TGTGCCAGCAGTGCCGAGGGCTATACCGGGGAGCTGTTTTTT.

Many counts were recorded for this clonotype. V and J are TRBV9 and TRBJ2-1; TRBD2 matches at 8 bases. Germline V gene data show CDR1 as SGDLS and CDR2 as YYNGEE. The CDR3 sequence is 16 residues long. V lost 0 bases, J lost 10 bases, and 12 bases stayed unmatched. The CDR3 region has the DNA TGTGCCAGCAGCGTAGCTCTGAGCGGGGGTAGGACGGAGCAGTTCTTC. Translated: CASSVALSGGRTEQFF.

V is TRBV5-5 and J is TRBJ1-4, with a tentative D call TRBD1 (6 bases). CDR3 length equals 17 residues. The V end was cut by 0 bases, the J end by 10 bases, with 22 bases between. CDR1 and CDR2 (germline): SGHKS, YYEKEE (reference sequence). CDR3 sequence (DNA): TGTGCCAGCAGCTTGGCCCTATCGGGACACCCAGAGGGAAAACTGTTTTTT. Its translation is CASSLALSGHPEGKLFF. The full variable domain, with the rest looked up from reference TRBV5-5 and TRBJ1-4, is DAGVTQSPTHLIKTRGQQVTLRCSPISGHKSVSWYQQVLGQGPQFIFQYYEKEERGRGNFPDRFSARQFPNYSSELNVNALLLGDSALYLCASSLALSGHPEGKLFFGSGTQLSVL.

The chain carries TRBV12-3 or TRBV12-4 and TRBJ2-1; D may be TRBD1 (5 bases). Trimming stripped 5 bases from V and 7 bases from J, with 15 bases between. The CDR3 loop spans 14 amino acids. DNA of the CDR3: TGTGCCAGCAGTGAACAGGAGTTAGTAAATGAGCAGTTCTTC. Translation gives CASSEQELVNEQFF.

This clonotype was detected ten times or more. This rearrangement joins TRBV20-1 to TRBJ1-5; D is unresolved. This CDR3 spans 13 amino acids. The germline V and J ends were trimmed by 6 bases and 1 base, with 10 bases remaining between them. CDR1 is DFQATT, CDR2 SNEGSKA, per germline (reference sequence). The CDR3 DNA is TGCAGTGCGAAGGGAGTCAGCAATCAGCCCCAGCATTTT. Its translation: CSAKGVSNQPQHF.

This clonotype was observed a few times. The chain carries TRBV20-1 and TRBJ2-7; D is perhaps TRBD2 (6 bases). Germline values: CDR1 DFQATT, CDR2 SNEGSKA (reference sequence). The CDR3 contains 12 residues. Trimming removed 3 bases from V and 6 bases from J, with 12 bases in between. For the CDR3, the DNA is TGCAGTGCTAGCGGGAGCTCTGGCGAGCAGTACTTC. Encoded protein: CSASGSSGEQYF.

The chain carries TRBV12-3 or TRBV12-4 and TRBJ2-3, with TRBD2 matching 9 bases. This CDR3 region has 14 residues. The trim removed 7 bases at V and 4 bases at J, leaving 6 bases unmatched. The CDR3 loop reads CASNQRGVADTQYF. In DNA, the CDR3 is TGTGCCAGCAACCAGCGGGGGGTAGCAGATACGCAGTATTTT.

The sample holds many counts of this clonotype. The chain combines TRBV12-3 or TRBV12-4 with TRBJ2-5; 10 nucleotides match TRBD2. V dropped 1 base and J dropped 1; count of bases not matched to a gene: 15. The CDR3 is 20 residues long. This CDR3 is CASSLGIKRLAGVGQETQYF. The CDR3 nucleotides are TGTGCCAGCAGTTTAGGGATAAAGCGTCTAGCGGGAGTAGGCCAAGAGACCCAGTACTTC.

In its sample, this clonotype was seen a few times. The chain couples TRBV6-2 or TRBV6-3 to TRBJ2-1, with D possibly matching TRBD2 (6 bases). The CDR3 sequence is 14 residues long. Germline V gene sequence: CDR1 MNHEY, CDR2 SVGEGT. Trimming shortened V by 4 bases and J by 6 bases, and 13 bases separated the two germline ends. For the CDR3, the DNA is TGTGCCAGCAGTTTGGGAGCGGGCATCAATGAGCAGTTCTTC. It codes for CASSLGAGINEQFF.

This clonotype was found a few times. The chain combines TRBV28 with TRBJ2-1, with a possible D match to TRBD1 (5 bases). Germline values: CDR1 MDHEN, CDR2 SYDVKM. This CDR3 is built from 13 residues. The V and J ends lost 7 bases and 7 bases respectively, with 14 bases between them. The CDR3 DNA sequence: TGTGCCAGCAAGGGCAGGGTTTGGAATGAGCAGTTCTTC. Translation gives CASKGRVWNEQFF.

The chain combines TRBV7-2 with TRBJ1-1, with unresolved D. Per germline, CDR1 SGHTA and CDR2 FQGNSA. The ends were cut back, 5 bases at V and 8 bases at J, with 18 bases in the middle. The CDR3 extends over 14 amino acids. The CDR3 loop reads CASSPGVDRAEAFF. CDR3 bases: TGTGCCAGCAGCCCTGGGGTTGATCGTGCGGAAGCTTTCTTT. Full variable domain (rest looked up from reference TRBV7-2 and TRBJ1-1): GAGVSQSPSNKVTEKGKDVELRCDPISGHTALYWYRQSLGQGLEFLIYFQGNSAPDKSGLPSDRFSAERTGGSVSTLTIQRTQQEDSAVYLCASSPGVDRAEAFFGQGTRLTVV.